This TCR beta chain appears in the sequencing data of a study of Graves' ophthalmopathy and Graves' hyperthyroidism. Calling hyperthyroidism stable required that no ophthalmopathy show up within 18 months of follow-up. The authors amplified TCR beta CDR3 regions from RNA transcripts. The workflow started with a first-round RT-PCR run with HTBI primers and then moved on to a second-round multiplex PCR. Each CDR3 protein gets one entry after TCRdb re-called the multiplex PCR reads with MiXCR. The table lists about 620,000 distinct CDR3 sequences, 22% of them singletons. Overall study results and limits: With just over 70% sensitivity and about 74% specificity, the model predicted ophthalmopathy progression.

V was pared by 1 base and J by 5 bases, with 11 bases of the junction left unmatched. CDR3 length: 17 residues. CDR1 and CDR2 from the germline V gene are SGHAT and FQDESV (reference sequence). This clonotype has only a few counts. Its antigen is currently unknown. This sequence joins TRBV11-1 and TRBJ1-1; 9 bases agree with TRBD1. The clonotype originates from a woman between 18 and 30 years old with stable Graves' hyperthyroidism. Some clones in this sample may be carry-over from other donors' samples. The sample consisted of peripheral blood. The CDR3 DNA reads TGTGCCAGCAGCTTAGGGCGCGGACAGGGGTCGAGGACTGAAGCTTTCTTT. It specifies CASSLGRGQGSRTEAFF. Full variable domain (missing parts from reference TRBV11-1 and TRBJ1-1): EAEVAQSPRYKITEKSQAVAFWCDPISGHATLYWYRQILGQGPELLVQFQDESVVDDSQLPKDRFSAERLKGVDSTLKIQPAELGDSAMYLCASSLGRGQGSRTEAFFGQGTRLTVV.